Below are 21 T cell receptor beta chains sequenced from a single sample in a study of post-analysis software for immune sequencing data. Study-wide results and caveats: Relative to controls, patients had a handful of TRBV segments at higher frequency, with TRBV5-6, TRBV5-1 and TRBV20-1 among these.

Built from TCR beta cDNA, the libraries had unique molecular identifiers in them. One entry per CDR3 protein, called by TCRdb with MiXCR from the PCR reads. The profile covers roughly 620,000 distinct CDR3 sequences, with around 40% appearing a single time and approximately 1.7% taken by the ten largest. Their target antigens are unknown. The specimen was blood. All receptors derive from a girl aged 10 to 17 with multiple sclerosis.

The chain joins TRBV5-1 to TRBJ2-3; D ambiguous. The germline V gene encodes CDR1 SGHRS and CDR2 YFSETQ. There are 15 residues in the CDR3. With 1 base removed from V and 0 bases from J, the gap between germline ends came to 9 bases. DNA for the CDR3: TGCGCCAGCAGCTTGTCTACCCCTAGCACAGATACGCAGTATTTT. It encodes CASSLSTPSTDTQYF.

The J gene is TRBJ2-3, the V gene TRBV3-1; 9 nucleotides align to TRBD1. This CDR3 has 17 amino acids. Germline CDR1 reads LGHDT; CDR2 reads YNNKEL (reference sequence). After removal of 3 bases from V and 2 bases from J, the junction contained 9 bases not matched to a gene. CDR3 sequence reads: CASSQDSRTGATDTQYF. The DNA of the CDR3 is TGTGCCAGCAGCCAGGATTCACGGACAGGGGCCACAGATACGCAGTATTTT.

The rearrangement uses TRBV4-2 and TRBJ1-4; unclear D gene. V was clipped by 0 bases and J by 5 bases, with 10 bases between them. CDR3 length equals 15 residues. CDR1 and CDR2 (germline): LGHNA, YNFKEQ. The CDR3, as DNA: TGTGCCAGCAGCCAAGACGAGGGCAGGAATGAAAAACTGTTTTTT. It translates to CASSQDEGRNEKLFF.

The sample holds a few counts of this clonotype. The chain uses TRBV5-1 and TRBJ2-7, with D perhaps given as TRBD1 or TRBD2 (7 bases each). Trimming cost V 9 bases and J 0 bases, with 13 bases left between them. The CDR3 is 13 residues long. Germline CDR1 reads SGHRS; CDR2 reads YFSETQ. The CDR3 nucleotides are TGCGCCACCCGGGGGGACAGCTCCTACGAGCAGTACTTC. Translation gives CATRGDSSYEQYF.

V usage is TRBV12-3 or TRBV12-4 and J usage is TRBJ2-3, with TRBD2 matching 12 bases. Losses at the gene ends were 6 bases for V and 6 bases for J; bases not matched to a gene: 10. There are 16 residues in the CDR3. The CDR3 region has the DNA TGTGCCAGCAGGCCCACACTAGCGGGAGGTGGGGATACGCAGTATTTT. Translation gives CASRPTLAGGGDTQYF.

This clonotype has a handful of counts. The rearrangement links TRBV20-1 to TRBJ2-6; no reliable D call. The CDR3 totals 12 residues. Germline CDR1 reads DFQATT; CDR2 reads SNEGSKA (reference sequence). Trimming took off 3 bases at V and 4 bases at J, with 4 bases between the two ends. The CDR3 DNA reads as TGCAGTGCTAGCGGAGGGGCCAACGTCCTGACTTTC. This sequence encodes CSASGGANVLTF.

The chain carries TRBV7-8 and TRBJ2-3, with TRBD2 matching 11 bases. This CDR3 has 16 residues. V lost 7 bases and J lost 3; bases outside the gene matches: 9. Germline V gene data show CDR1 as SGHVS and CDR2 as FQNEAQ. CDR3 protein: CASNLRASGRTDTQYF. The CDR3 DNA sequence: TGTGCCAGCAATCTTCGGGCTAGCGGGAGGACAGATACGCAGTATTTT.

This rearrangement joins TRBV5-5 to TRBJ2-7; unclear D gene. Looked up from germline, CDR1 is SGHKS and CDR2 is YYEKEE (reference sequence). Trimming removed 3 bases at V and 4 bases at J, with 11 bases between. This CDR3 has 13 amino acids. CDR3: CASSSSPPYEQYF. In DNA form, the CDR3 reads TGTGCCAGCAGCTCCTCCCCCCCTTACGAGCAGTACTTC.

This clonotype was observed a few times. The CDR3 reads CASSPWDPNQPQHF. The CDR3 nucleotides read TGTGCCAGCAGTCCCTGGGACCCAAATCAGCCCCAGCATTTT. The rearrangement joins TRBV12-3 or TRBV12-4 to TRBJ1-5, with D tentatively TRBD1 (5 bases). V lost 5 bases, J lost 4 bases, and 12 bases lay in between. This CDR3 is 14 amino acids long.

The chain joins TRBV29-1 to TRBJ2-5, with D unclear. Trimming took off 1 base at V and 5 bases at J, with 8 bases between the two ends. The CDR3 totals 12 residues. CDR1 and CDR2 (germline): SQVTM, ANQGSEA. CDR3 in DNA: TGCAGCGTTGAAGGGATTTGGGAGACCCAGTACTTC. Its translation is CSVEGIWETQYF.

This clonotype was counted only a few times. The rearrangement joins TRBV4-1 to TRBJ1-2; a possible D gene is TRBD1 (6 bases). The CDR3 has 15 residues. V lost 0 bases and J lost 5, with 13 bases in between. Germline V CDR1 and CDR2: MGHRA, YSYEKL. CDR3 residues: CASSQEFTGLYGYTF. DNA of the CDR3: TGCGCCAGCAGCCAAGAGTTTACAGGGCTATATGGCTACACCTTC.

This clonotype was recorded a few times. The V gene is TRBV25-1, the J gene TRBJ1-2; TRBD1 might be the D (6 bases). The CDR3 length is 13 residues. Germline V lookup: CDR1 MGHDK, CDR2 SYGVNS. V was pared by 1 base and J by 7 bases, with 10 bases between. The CDR3 here is CASSESGRGGYTF. CDR3 DNA: TGTGCCAGCAGTGAATCGGGCAGGGGTGGCTACACCTTC.

The J gene is TRBJ2-3, the V gene TRBV6-5; D is perhaps TRBD2 (6 bases). V gave up 7 bases and J gave up 1 base, with 15 bases separating them. The CDR3 spans 15 residues. Per germline, CDR1 MNHEY and CDR2 SVGAGI. In nucleotides, the CDR3 is TGTGCCAGCATCCCTGGGTGGAGGGGCACAGATACGCAGTATTTT. Its protein product is CASIPGWRGTDTQYF.

The sample holds a few counts of this clonotype. The chain has TRBV6-5 and TRBJ2-1; 9 bases align to TRBD1. CDR1 MNHEY and CDR2 SVGAGI come from the germline V gene. J was trimmed by 3 bases and V by 6 bases; bases with no gene match: 9. CDR3 length: 16 residues. The CDR3 DNA sequence: TGTGCCAGCAGCGCGCCTACAGGGGGCTTCTACAATGAGCAGTTCTTC. Translation: CASSAPTGGFYNEQFF.

This clonotype has just a few counts. The chain uses TRBV4-2 and TRBJ1-2, with 7 bases fitting TRBD1. The CDR3 is made up of 14 amino acids. J gave up 7 bases and V 4 bases, and 9 bases lay outside the gene matches. Germline V lookup: CDR1 LGHNA, CDR2 YNFKEQ. This chain's CDR3 is CASSLGQLEGGYTF. The CDR3, as DNA: TGTGCCAGCAGCCTGGGACAGCTGGAGGGTGGCTACACCTTC.

V is TRBV28 and J is TRBJ1-5, with no clear D. The V gene lost 3 bases and the J gene lost 11 bases, with 8 bases spanning the gap. The CDR3 sequence is 11 residues long. Germline CDR1 and CDR2: MDHEN and SYDVKM. For the CDR3, the DNA is TGTGCCAGCAGTTTTGGCAGAACCCAGCATTTT. Its protein product is CASSFGRTQHF.

J is TRBJ2-4 and V is TRBV7-2; D remains unclear. V shed 1 base and J shed 6 bases, with 16 bases lying between them. CDR1 and CDR2 from the germline V gene are SGHTA and FQGNSA. This CDR3 spans 16 amino acids. The CDR3 sequence: CASSLGSSARINIQYF. In DNA form, the CDR3 reads TGTGCCAGCAGCTTAGGAAGTTCGGCCCGAATAAACATTCAGTACTTC.

The rearrangement uses TRBV10-3 and TRBJ1-2; no clear D gene. The germline V gene encodes CDR1 ENHRY and CDR2 SYGVKD. The CDR3 is made up of 13 amino acids. The ends were cut back, 0 bases at V and 10 bases at J, with 12 bases in the middle. The CDR3 DNA is TGTGCCATCAGTGAGTCTGTCCCTAGATCCTACACCTTC. As protein: CAISESVPRSYTF.

The chain joins TRBV20-1 to TRBJ1-2; 8 bases map to TRBD1. After removal of 4 bases from V and 5 bases from J, the junction contained 15 bases not matched to a gene. The CDR3 totals 16 residues. CDR1 DFQATT and CDR2 SNEGSKA come from the germline V gene (reference sequence). CDR3 protein: CSAKTSDRAPGYGYTF. For the CDR3, the DNA is TGCAGTGCTAAGACTTCGGACAGGGCGCCAGGGTATGGCTACACCTTC.

This rearrangement joins TRBV10-3 to TRBJ1-2, with 8 positions matching TRBD1. The germline V gene has CDR1 ENHRY and CDR2 SYGVKD. CDR3 size: 13 residues. V shed 4 bases, J shed 7 bases, and the junction held 5 bases outside the gene matches. The CDR3 is CAISVDREAGYTF. CDR3 nucleotides: TGTGCCATCAGTGTGGACAGGGAGGCTGGCTACACCTTC.

CDR3 DNA: TGCGGTGGGAGAAGGAGCTCTGGAAACACCATATATTTT. Translating gives CGGRRSSGNTIYF. V and J are TRBV29-1 and TRBJ1-3; D not certain. Germline CDR1 is SQVTM and CDR2 is ANQGSEA. This CDR3 spans 13 amino acids.